This entry lists 31 T cell receptor beta chains sequenced from one sample in a study of blood T cell repertoires in COVID-19. The assay was immunoSEQ multiplex PCR, and TCRdb's table has in-frame clones only and misses some. The sample consists of around 150,000 clones, more than 75% of them appearing once. Specimen: peripheral blood. These receptors originate from a man in his 60s with acute or convalescent COVID-19.

The chain links TRBV28 to TRBJ2-3, with D perhaps TRBD2 (5 bases). Trimming took off 2 bases at V and 1 base at J, with 19 bases between the two ends. Per germline, CDR1 MDHEN and CDR2 SYDVKM. The CDR3 runs to 18 residues. CDR3 loop: CASSLGLWGPRGTDTQYF. CDR3 sequence (DNA): TGTGCCAGCAGTTTAGGCCTGTGGGGTCCGAGGGGCACAGATACGCAGTATTTT.

This rearrangement joins TRBV3-1 (or the pseudogene TRBV3-2) to TRBJ2-1; 7 positions match TRBD2. Germline assignment: CDR1 LGHDT and CDR2 YNNKEL (reference sequence). V shed 4 bases, J shed 3 bases, and the junction held 3 bases outside the gene matches. The CDR3 sequence is 14 residues long. CDR3 nucleotide sequence: TGTGCCAGCAGCCGCGGGAGTCGCTACAATGAGCAGTTCTTC. It specifies CASSRGSRYNEQFF.

The gene calls are TRBV10-3 and TRBJ2-1; 10 bases match TRBD1. In germline, CDR1 is ENHRY, CDR2 SYGVKD. Trimming took 7 bases from V and 6 from J; bases not matched to a gene: 9. The CDR3 is 15 amino acids. CDR3 sequence (DNA): TGTGCCATCAAGTCCGGGACAGGGGATCTCAATGAGCAGTTCTTC. Protein: CAIKSGTGDLNEQFF.

The V and J genes are TRBV6-1 and TRBJ1-3; the D gene is possibly TRBD1 (5 bases). V shed 1 base and J shed 3 bases, with 10 bases lying between them. CDR3 length equals 15 residues. Germline V gives CDR1 MNHNS, CDR2 SASEGT. In DNA, the CDR3 is TGTGCCAGCAGTGAAGTTGACGGGGGTGGAAACACCATATATTTT. This sequence encodes CASSEVDGGGNTIYF.

V gene TRBV30 combines with J gene TRBJ1-1, with D hard to call. Deletions cut 1 base from V and 3 bases from J, with 6 bases between. CDR1 is GTSNPN, CDR2 SVGIG, per germline (reference sequence). The CDR3 is made up of 12 amino acids. The chain's CDR3 is CAWSGQYTEAFF. The DNA for the CDR3 is TGTGCCTGGAGTGGCCAGTACACTGAAGCTTTCTTT.

The gene calls are TRBV4-1 and TRBJ1-6, with a possible D match to TRBD1 (5 bases). The CDR3 length is 15 residues. Per germline, CDR1 MGHRA and CDR2 YSYEKL. V gave up 4 bases and J gave up 10 bases, with 17 bases separating them. For the CDR3, the DNA is TGCGCCAGCAGCCGGGACCGGGGGTCAGTCTCACCCCTCCACTTT. Its protein is CASSRDRGSVSPLHF.

This chain joins TRBV29-1 and TRBJ2-1; 7 bases fit TRBD2. Losses at the gene ends were 7 bases for V and 6 bases for J; bases not matched to a gene: 9. The CDR3 is 13 amino acids. From germline, CDR1 is SQVTM and CDR2 ANQGSEA. CDR3 protein: CSGHGTTLNEQFF. The CDR3 bases are TGCAGCGGACATGGGACTACGCTCAATGAGCAGTTCTTC.

The rearrangement joins TRBV7-9 to TRBJ2-2; 10 bases fit TRBD2. V lost 6 bases and J lost 4; bases outside the gene matches: 11. The CDR3 runs to 17 residues. CDR1 SEHNR and CDR2 FQNEAQ come from the germline V gene (reference sequence). In nucleotides, the CDR3 is TGTGCCAGCAGATCTAGCGGGAGAGTCCATGGCACCGGGGAGCTGTTTTTT. It encodes CASRSSGRVHGTGELFF.

This chain links TRBV27 with TRBJ2-7, with D unclear. Germline CDR1 and CDR2: MNHEY and SMNVEV (reference sequence). Trimming shortened V by 4 bases and J by 0 bases, and 4 bases separated the two germline ends. CDR3 length: 12 amino acids. As DNA, the CDR3 is TGTGCCAGCAGTTCCAGCTCCTACGAGCAGTACTTC. Its translation: CASSSSSYEQYF.

CDR3 sequence (DNA): TGTGCCAGTAGTACCGGGACTAGTTACACCGGGGAGCTGTTTTTT. This gives the protein CASSTGTSYTGELFF. This chain links TRBV19 with TRBJ2-2; 8 nucleotides align to TRBD2. After removal of 4 bases from V and 3 bases from J, the junction contained 4 bases not matched to a gene. The CDR3 is 15 amino acids. Germline CDR1 LNHDA, CDR2 SQIVND (reference sequence). Together with reference TRBV19 and TRBJ2-2, the CDR3 gives the full variable domain: DGGITQSPKYLFRKEGQNVTLSCEQNLNHDAMYWYRQDPGQGLRLIYYSQIVNDFQKGDIAEGYSVSREKKESFPLTVTSAQKNPTAFYLCASSTGTSYTGELFFGEGSRLTVL.

The chain has TRBV11-2 and TRBJ2-2; D not resolved. Germline CDR1 is SGHAT and CDR2 is FQNNGV. This CDR3 region has 13 residues. V was shortened by 5 bases and J by 3 bases, with 7 bases between the two germline ends. The CDR3 reads CASSPTDTGELFF. In DNA, the CDR3 is TGTGCCAGCAGCCCTACCGACACCGGGGAGCTGTTTTTT.

The chain employs TRBV28 and TRBJ2-3; the match to TRBD2 covers 9 bases. Germline values: CDR1 MDHEN, CDR2 SYDVKM. The CDR3 totals 19 residues. V lost 7 bases and J lost 6; bases outside the gene matches: 23. The CDR3 DNA follows: TGTGCCAGCAATAGCCCATGGATAGGCGGGAGGGCCAGCTCCGATACGCAGTATTTT. Translating gives CASNSPWIGGRASSDTQYF.

The chain has TRBV5-6 and TRBJ2-1, with 13 nucleotides matching TRBD2. Germline V lookup: CDR1 SGHDT, CDR2 YYEEEE. The CDR3 consists of 16 residues. Losses at the gene ends were 3 bases for V and 5 bases for J; bases not matched to a gene: 5. CDR3 in amino acids: CASSWTSGRMNNEQFF. The CDR3 bases are TGTGCCAGCAGCTGGACTAGCGGGAGAATGAACAATGAGCAGTTCTTC.

The chain recombines TRBV6-5 with TRBJ2-7, with 7 bases fitting TRBD1. The J segment lost 3 bases and the V segment lost 10 bases, leaving 6 bases of the junction unmatched. Germline V CDR1 and CDR2: MNHEY, SVGAGI. The CDR3 runs 12 residues. The CDR3 region has the DNA TGTGCCACCGAACAGGGGCGCTACGAGCAGTACTTC. Translation gives CATEQGRYEQYF.

V usage is TRBV4-1 and J usage is TRBJ2-1, with D perhaps TRBD1 (6 bases). V lost 4 bases, J lost 5 bases, and 15 bases lay in between. Germline CDR1 and CDR2: MGHRA and YSYEKL. This CDR3 comprises 15 residues. The CDR3, as DNA: TGCGCCAGCAGCCCTGTAGGGACAATGCACAATGAGCAGTTCTTC. This sequence encodes CASSPVGTMHNEQFF.

The chain links TRBV28 to TRBJ2-7; tentatively, D is TRBD2 (6 bases). CDR1 MDHEN and CDR2 SYDVKM come from the germline V gene. V was cut by 5 bases and J by 0 bases, with 17 bases left in between. The CDR3 is 16 amino acids. The CDR3 DNA sequence: TGTGCCAGCAGTACATGGTACGTCGGGAGCTCCTACGAGCAGTACTTC. Its protein product is CASSTWYVGSSYEQYF.

V usage is TRBV11-2 and J usage is TRBJ2-3, with 16 bases lining up with TRBD2. The CDR3 runs 18 residues. The germline V gene encodes CDR1 SGHAT and CDR2 FQNNGV. V trimming: 1 base; J trimming: 8 bases; junction bases outside the gene matches: 9. CDR3: CASSLATGLAGGTSTQYF. CDR3 DNA sequence: TGTGCCAGCAGCTTAGCAACGGGACTAGCGGGAGGGACAAGTACGCAGTATTTT.

This chain links TRBV11-2 with TRBJ2-1, with D possibly matching TRBD2 (5 bases). Germline V CDR1 and CDR2: SGHAT, FQNNGV. Trimming left V 0 bases short and J 7 bases short, with 16 bases between. The CDR3 has 16 amino acids. CDR3 sequence (DNA): TGTGCCAGCAGCTTAGATTGGTCTCCCCCGGGGAATGAGCAGTTCTTC. Translating it yields CASSLDWSPPGNEQFF.

The chain carries TRBV6-6 and TRBJ1-2; D is possibly TRBD1 (6 bases). Germline V gene sequence: CDR1 MNHNY, CDR2 SVGAGI (reference sequence). V gave up 6 bases and J gave up 0 bases, with 14 bases separating them. The CDR3 extends over 15 amino acids. Here the CDR3 reads CASSAPDSSNYGYTF. CDR3 sequence (DNA): TGTGCCAGCAGCGCCCCGGACAGCTCTAACTATGGCTACACCTTC.

CDR3 DNA: TGCGCCAGCAGCCCAGGGACAGGCAATTCACCCCTCCACTTT. Amino acids: CASSPGTGNSPLHF. The genes are TRBV5-1 and TRBJ1-6; TRBD1 matches at 8 bases. CDR1 and CDR2 (germline): SGHRS, YFSETQ. Trimming took 4 bases from V and 7 from J; bases not matched to a gene: 4. This CDR3 contains 14 residues.

The V call is TRBV5-4, the J call TRBJ2-2, with D tentatively TRBD2 (5 bases). The CDR3 is 15 amino acids. Germline V CDR1 and CDR2: SGHNT, YYREEE (reference sequence). Trimming removed 4 bases from V and 5 bases from J, with 15 bases in between. Here the CDR3 reads CASSAGERLTGELFF. CDR3 nucleotides: TGTGCCAGCAGCGCCGGGGAGAGATTGACCGGGGAGCTGTTTTTT.

The chain couples TRBV7-9 to TRBJ2-5; D remains unclear. The length of the CDR3 is 15 residues. V was trimmed by 5 bases and J by 1 base, leaving 14 bases between them. Per the germline V gene, CDR1 is SEHNR and CDR2 is FQNEAQ (reference sequence). The CDR3 region has the DNA TGTGCCAGCAGCAGAGATTATTCCGTCCAAGAGACCCAGTACTTC. Its translation is CASSRDYSVQETQYF.

The chain combines TRBV10-1 with TRBJ2-1; the match to TRBD1 covers 12 bases. Germline loops: CDR1 WNHNN, CDR2 SYGVQD (reference sequence). V lost 2 bases and J lost 7; bases outside the gene matches: 6. The length of the CDR3 is 16 residues. CDR3 DNA sequence: TGCGCCAGCAGTGAGGGGACAGGGGGCGCGTGGAATGAGCAGTTCTTC. Its translation is CASSEGTGGAWNEQFF.

The V gene is TRBV2, the J gene TRBJ2-1, with D perhaps matching TRBD1 (8 bases). The CDR3 has 15 amino acids. CDR1 and CDR2 (germline): SNHLY, FYNNEI. Between the trimmed V and J ends, which lost 10 bases and 6 bases, there was a span of 22 bases. This CDR3 reads CAIQPQGGRVNEQFF. For the CDR3, the DNA is TGTGCCATCCAACCACAGGGGGGGAGGGTCAATGAGCAGTTCTTC.

This clone came up once. This sequence joins TRBV7-9 and TRBJ2-7; 8 positions agree with TRBD1. V shed 2 bases, J shed 5 bases, and the junction held 5 bases outside the gene matches. Germline CDR1 SEHNR, CDR2 FQNEAQ (reference sequence). The CDR3 length is 14 residues. DNA of the CDR3: TGTGCCAGCAGCTTATGGACAGGGCGCGACGAGCAGTACTTC. Translated, it gives CASSLWTGRDEQYF.

This sequence joins TRBV3-1 (or the pseudogene TRBV3-2) and TRBJ2-1; D is uncertain. V was trimmed by 2 bases and J by 8 bases, leaving 7 bases between them. This CDR3 spans 12 amino acids. CDR1 is LGHDT, CDR2 YNNKEL, per germline (reference sequence). This CDR3 is CASSQFVDEQFF. The CDR3 DNA follows: TGTGCCAGCAGCCAATTTGTCGATGAGCAGTTCTTC.

The chain combines TRBV30 with TRBJ2-5; 12 bases match TRBD2. From germline, CDR1 is GTSNPN and CDR2 SVGIG (reference sequence). This CDR3 spans 15 amino acids. The junction had 9 bases not matched to a gene; V was cut back by 4 bases and J by 6 bases. The CDR3 is CAWKTTSGRFQTQYF. DNA for the CDR3: TGTGCCTGGAAAACCACTAGCGGGAGGTTTCAGACCCAGTACTTC.

This chain connects TRBV19 to TRBJ2-7, with TRBD1 matching over 9 bases. The CDR3 runs 14 residues. The V gene end was trimmed by 5 bases and the J gene end by 3 bases; junction bases not matched to a gene: 5. Germline CDR1 LNHDA, CDR2 SQIVND (reference sequence). CDR3 amino acids: CASSAGTGNYEQYF. For the CDR3, the DNA is TGTGCCAGTAGTGCCGGGACAGGGAACTACGAGCAGTACTTC.

This clone was found many times. This chain links TRBV10-1 with TRBJ2-4; a possible D gene is TRBD1 (6 bases). Germline CDR1 reads WNHNN; CDR2 reads SYGVQD (reference sequence). This CDR3 has 15 residues. The V end was cut by 5 bases, the J end by 1 base, with 12 bases between. The CDR3 region has the DNA TGCGCCAGCAGTCCGGGACAAGCGGCCAAAAACATTCAGTACTTC. It yields the protein CASSPGQAAKNIQYF.

V and J are TRBV4-1 and TRBJ1-2; TRBD1 matches 7 bases. The CDR3 runs to 15 residues. Losses at the gene ends were 3 bases for V and 3 bases for J; bases not matched to a gene: 7. The germline gives CDR1 MGHRA, CDR2 YSYEKL. DNA of the CDR3: TGCGCCAGCAGCCACCGGCTACAGGGGTACTATGGCTACACCTTC. This sequence encodes CASSHRLQGYYGYTF.

This clone was seen just once. The rearrangement links TRBV10-3 to TRBJ2-7; TRBD1 matches at 12 bases. Germline trimming cut 10 bases from V and 3 bases from J; bases unmatched to any gene: 10. CDR1 and CDR2 from the germline V gene are ENHRY and SYGVKD. The CDR3 contains 15 residues. The CDR3 loop is CATRLGQGANYEQYF. In DNA, the CDR3 is TGTGCCACCCGCCTGGGACAGGGGGCGAACTACGAGCAGTACTTC.